One and the same sample provided the 27 T cell receptor beta chains below, sequenced in a study of T cell responses to AZD1222 COVID-19 vaccine. The repertoire was sequenced with immunoSEQ multiplex PCR; TCRdb's copy has only in-frame clones and lacks some. The sample includes 150,000 to 200,000 clones, roughly nine tenths of them seen just once. Sequenced material: peripheral blood, taken 28 days after the second AZD1222 dose. Source of these receptors: an adult who received the AZD1222 COVID-19 vaccine.

This CDR3 is CASSELESGWEPKNIQYF. The CDR3, as DNA: TGTGCCAGCAGTGAACTTGAGAGCGGGTGGGAGCCCAAAAACATTCAGTACTTC. This chain uses TRBV2 with TRBJ2-4, with D possibly being TRBD2 (6 bases). Trimming took 2 bases from V and 2 from J, leaving 19 bases between them. The CDR3 sequence is 18 residues long. CDR1 and CDR2 from the germline V gene are SNHLY and FYNNEI.

The chain carries TRBV4-2 and TRBJ2-4; a possible D gene is TRBD1 (6 bases). CDR3 length equals 16 residues. Germline CDR1 is LGHNA and CDR2 is YNFKEQ. The V and J ends lost 0 bases and 1 base respectively, with 10 bases between them. CDR3 DNA sequence: TGTGCCAGCAGCCAAGATAGAACAGGGGCCAAAAACATTCAGTACTTC. Its translation: CASSQDRTGAKNIQYF.

This clone was seen only once. This chain connects TRBV24-1 to TRBJ2-7; 8 bases align to TRBD1. Germline CDR1 KGHDR, CDR2 SFDVKD. With V trimmed by 3 bases and J by 4 bases, 4 bases remained unmatched. The CDR3 totals 14 residues. The CDR3 here is CATSDADRDYEQYF. In DNA, the CDR3 is TGTGCCACCAGTGATGCGGACAGGGATTACGAGCAGTACTTC.

This chain links TRBV2 with TRBJ1-6; no reliable D call. In germline, CDR1 is SNHLY, CDR2 FYNNEI. The CDR3 runs to 13 residues. Trimming cost V 1 base and J 8 bases, with 6 bases left between them. CDR3: CASSEGLYSPLHF. CDR3 in DNA: TGTGCCAGCAGTGAAGGGCTTTATTCACCCCTCCACTTT. The whole variable domain, filled in from reference TRBV2 and TRBJ1-6, reads EPEVTQTPSHQVTQMGQEVILRCVPISNHLYFYWYRQILGQKVEFLVSFYNNEISEKSEIFDDQFSVERPDGSNFTLKIRSTKLEDSAMYFCASSEGLYSPLHFGNGTRLTVT.

V and J are TRBV13 and TRBJ2-1, with D perhaps TRBD1 or TRBD2 (5 bases each). Trimming took 4 bases from V and 9 from J, leaving 16 bases between them. Germline CDR1 PRHDT, CDR2 FYEKMQ (reference sequence). The CDR3 is 14 residues long. The CDR3 sequence is CASSSGPGVGEQFF. The CDR3 nucleotides are TGTGCCAGCAGCTCGGGACCCGGCGTTGGTGAGCAGTTCTTC. The full variable domain, rest sourced from reference TRBV13 and TRBJ2-1, is AAGVIQSPRHLIKEKRETATLKCYPIPRHDTVYWYQQGPGQDPQFLISFYEKMQSDKGSIPDRFSAQQFSDYHSELNMSSLELGDSALYFCASSSGPGVGEQFFGPGTRLTVL.

The chain combines TRBV9 with TRBJ1-1; D is perhaps TRBD1 (6 bases). V was shortened by 1 base and J by 8 bases, with 12 bases between the two germline ends. Germline V gives CDR1 SGDLS, CDR2 YYNGEE. The CDR3 has 13 amino acids. The CDR3: CASSVSGGPEAFF. The CDR3 nucleotides read TGTGCCAGCAGCGTATCTGGGGGCCCGGAAGCTTTCTTT.

Of note for this clone: One end of the junction fails to match germline, which may point to a read error. The genes are TRBV7-7 and TRBJ1-6; 9 nucleotides match TRBD1. The CDR3 runs to 13 residues. Per germline, CDR1 SSHAT and CDR2 FNYEAQ (reference sequence). CDR3 amino acids: CASSLDRGSPLHF. DNA of the CDR3: TGTGCTAGCAGCTTGGACAGGGGTTCACCCCTCCACTTT. Complete variable domain (other parts from reference TRBV7-7 and TRBJ1-6): GAGVSQSPRYKVTKRGQDVTLRCDPISSHATLYWYQQALGQGPEFLTYFNYEAQPDKSGLPSDRFSAERPEGSISTLTIQRTEQRDSAMYRCASSLDRGSPLHFGNGTRLTVT.

V is TRBV29-1 and J is TRBJ1-2; D may be TRBD1 (6 bases). The V end lost 6 bases, the J end lost 4 bases, and 15 bases lay between the germline ends. Germline assignment: CDR1 SQVTM and CDR2 ANQGSEA. The CDR3 contains 13 residues. Written as DNA, the CDR3 is TGCAGCGTAGATGAGACAGGATTCTATGGCTACACCTTC. Protein sequence: CSVDETGFYGYTF.

The chain employs TRBV6-5 and TRBJ1-1; no firm D call. Germline V lookup: CDR1 MNHEY, CDR2 SVGAGI. Trimming removed 1 base from V and 0 bases from J, with 9 bases in between. The CDR3 runs 15 residues. The chain's CDR3 is CASSYLAELNTEAFF. Written as DNA, the CDR3 is TGTGCCAGCAGTTACTTAGCAGAATTGAACACTGAAGCTTTCTTT.

V usage is TRBV5-4 and J usage is TRBJ1-2; the match to TRBD1 covers 9 bases. The germline V gene has CDR1 SGHNT and CDR2 YYREEE (reference sequence). The V segment lost 3 bases and the J segment 7 bases; nucleotides outside the gene matches: 7. CDR3 size: 14 residues. CDR3 DNA sequence: TGTGCCAGCAGCTCGGACAGGGGAGGAACTGGCTACACCTTC. It translates to CASSSDRGGTGYTF.

The V and J genes are TRBV5-4 and TRBJ1-5; D call uncertain. Trimming shortened V by 0 bases and J by 7 bases, and 11 bases separated the two germline ends. The CDR3 is 14 residues long. Germline assignment: CDR1 SGHNT and CDR2 YYREEE (reference sequence). The CDR3 DNA follows: TGTGCCAGCAGCTTGGGCGGGGTCGGACAGCCCCAGCATTTT. Residues: CASSLGGVGQPQHF.

The rearrangement joins TRBV7-2 to TRBJ2-1; TRBD2 matches 7 bases. The CDR3 totals 15 residues. From germline, CDR1 is SGHTA and CDR2 FQGNSA. V lost 3 bases, J lost 4 bases, and 6 bases stayed unmatched. The CDR3 here is CASSLAGAWYNEQFF. Written as DNA, the CDR3 is TGTGCCAGCAGCTTGGCGGGAGCGTGGTACAATGAGCAGTTCTTC.

V is TRBV10-2 and J is TRBJ1-5; D gene unclear. The CDR3 consists of 14 residues. Germline V CDR1 and CDR2: WSHSY, SAAADI. V was shortened by 2 bases and J by 5 bases, with 10 bases between the two germline ends. CDR3 bases: TGCGCCAGCAGTGAGACCCTAGCATATCAGCCCCAGCATTTT. Its protein product is CASSETLAYQPQHF.

The chain is built from TRBV15 and TRBJ1-2; 7 nucleotides align to TRBD1. The germline V gene has CDR1 LNHNV and CDR2 YYDKDF (reference sequence). The CDR3 consists of 14 residues. The V gene end was trimmed by 4 bases and the J gene end by 5 bases; junction bases not matched to a gene: 7. CDR3 in amino acids: CATSIARGGYGYTF. The CDR3 nucleotides are TGTGCCACCAGCATTGCCAGGGGGGGGTATGGCTACACCTTC. The complete variable domain, with remaining parts taken from reference TRBV15 and TRBJ1-2, reads DAMVIQNPRYQVTQFGKPVTLSCSQTLNHNVMYWYQQKSSQAPKLLFHYYDKDFNNEADTPDNFQSRRPNTSFCFLDIRSPGLGDTAMYLCATSIARGGYGYTFGSGTRLTVV.

The genes are TRBV27 and TRBJ2-5, with TRBD2 matching 14 bases. This CDR3 contains 16 residues. The V and J ends lost 5 bases and 5 bases, in that order; junction bases with no gene match: 7. Germline V gene data show CDR1 as MNHEY and CDR2 as SMNVEV (reference sequence). CDR3 region: CASSPGLAGGRETQYF. CDR3 nucleotides: TGTGCCAGCAGTCCAGGACTAGCGGGAGGCCGGGAGACCCAGTACTTC.

The chain couples TRBV7-8 to TRBJ2-7, with TRBD1 as a possible D gene (5 bases). V was shortened by 0 bases and J by 3 bases, with 21 bases between the two germline ends. Germline V gene sequence: CDR1 SGHVS, CDR2 FQNEAQ. The length of the CDR3 is 18 residues. The CDR3 spells CASSLAGPYGLQIYEQYF. CDR3 coding DNA: TGTGCCAGCAGCTTAGCGGGGCCTTACGGCTTACAAATCTACGAGCAGTACTTC.

This sequence joins TRBV5-1 and TRBJ1-3, with D possibly TRBD1 on 6 matching bases. Trimming pared 5 bases from V and 0 bases from J, leaving 15 bases between. The CDR3 is 16 amino acids. The germline CDR1 and CDR2 sequences are SGHRS and YFSETQ. Here the CDR3 DNA reads TGCGCCAGCAGTTGGGACAAGGCAAACTCTGGAAACACCATATATTTT. Its protein product is CASSWDKANSGNTIYF.

The chain joins TRBV12-3 or TRBV12-4 to TRBJ1-2; D unresolved. V was clipped by 1 base and J by 5 bases, with 5 bases between them. This CDR3 region has 12 residues. CDR3 loop: CASSLEGYGYTF. For the CDR3, the DNA is TGTGCCAGCAGTTTAGAAGGGTATGGCTACACCTTC.

The chain combines TRBV11-3 with TRBJ2-7, with 8 bases that match TRBD2. The CDR3 covers 14 residues. Germline lookup yields CDR1 SGHNT and CDR2 YENEEA. The V gene end was trimmed by 5 bases and the J gene end by 4 bases; junction bases not matched to a gene: 7. In DNA form, the CDR3 reads TGTGCCAGCAGCCGGGGGGGCAGCGAGTACGAGCAGTACTTC. This encodes CASSRGGSEYEQYF. Full variable domain (remainder filled in from reference TRBV11-3 and TRBJ2-7): EAGVVQSPRYKIIEKKQPVAFWCNPISGHNTLYWYLQNLGQGPELLIRYENEEAVDDSQLPKDRFSAERLKGVDSTLKIQPAELGDSAVYLCASSRGGSEYEQYFGPGTRLTVT.

The chain couples TRBV6-5 to TRBJ2-5; 7 nucleotides align to TRBD2. There are 15 residues in the CDR3. In germline, CDR1 is MNHEY, CDR2 SVGAGI. The V and J ends lost 4 bases and 3 bases, in that order; junction bases with no gene match: 8. CDR3 region: CASSSASAGEETQYF. CDR3 bases: TGTGCCAGCAGTTCTGCTAGCGCGGGAGAAGAGACCCAGTACTTC.

The rearrangement joins TRBV4-1 to TRBJ2-7; D may correspond to TRBD1 or TRBD2 (5 bases each). The CDR3 runs 13 residues. The V end lost 4 bases, the J end lost 7 bases, and 14 bases lay between the germline ends. The germline gives CDR1 MGHRA, CDR2 YSYEKL. CDR3 nucleotide sequence: TGCGCCAGCAGCCCAGGGACCCAGATGGAGCAGTACTTC. Translation gives CASSPGTQMEQYF.

The V gene is TRBV27, the J gene TRBJ2-7; 11 bases are a match to TRBD1. CDR3 length: 22 residues. Germline CDR1 is MNHEY and CDR2 is SMNVEV (reference sequence). V was pared by 5 bases and J by 1 base, with 25 bases of the junction left unmatched. The CDR3 reads CASSPSRPQDRGRNPLSYEQYF. The DNA for the CDR3 is TGTGCCAGCAGTCCTTCCCGCCCACAGGACAGGGGGCGCAACCCACTATCCTACGAGCAGTACTTC.

This clone has only one observation. This rearrangement joins TRBV11-3 to TRBJ1-1; unclear D gene. This CDR3 contains 13 residues. Trimming left V 8 bases short and J 3 bases short, with 13 bases between. The V gene's germline CDR1 is SGHNT and CDR2 YENEEA. The CDR3 region has the DNA TGTGCCAGCTCCCCTAAGTGGGACACTGAAGCTTTCTTT. Translated: CASSPKWDTEAFF. The complete variable domain, with remaining parts taken from reference TRBV11-3 and TRBJ1-1, reads EAGVVQSPRYKIIEKKQPVAFWCNPISGHNTLYWYLQNLGQGPELLIRYENEEAVDDSQLPKDRFSAERLKGVDSTLKIQPAELGDSAVYLCASSPKWDTEAFFGQGTRLTVV.

V is TRBV27 and J is TRBJ1-5; D may be TRBD1 (5 bases). In germline, CDR1 is MNHEY, CDR2 SMNVEV (reference sequence). The V and J ends lost 3 bases and 6 bases respectively, with 18 bases between them. CDR3 length: 16 amino acids. The CDR3 DNA is TGTGCCAGCAGTTTTTCCGGCGGCGGCGGGGGTCAGCCCCAGCATTTT. Protein product: CASSFSGGGGGQPQHF.

This sequence joins TRBV28 and TRBJ1-4; no clear D. Trimming took 3 bases from V and 0 from J, leaving 11 bases between them. The CDR3 sequence is 16 residues long. Germline V lookup: CDR1 MDHEN, CDR2 SYDVKM. The CDR3 sequence: CASSLGSFATNEKLFF. CDR3 nucleotide sequence: TGTGCCAGCAGTTTGGGTTCTTTTGCAACTAATGAAAAACTGTTTTTT.

The V gene is TRBV7-8, the J gene TRBJ2-7; 7 bases line up with TRBD2. This CDR3 contains 13 residues. CDR1 and CDR2 from the germline V gene are SGHVS and FQNEAQ. Trimming took 5 bases from V and 6 from J; bases not matched to a gene: 7. The CDR3 nucleotides read TGTGCCAGCAGCCCAACGGGGGGAGTCGAGCAGTACTTC. Protein: CASSPTGGVEQYF.

CDR3 DNA sequence: TGTGCCAGTAGTATAGGATATGGCTACACCTTC. Its protein is CASSIGYGYTF. The genes are TRBV19 and TRBJ1-2; D not resolved. V was pared by 1 base and J by 5 bases, with 2 bases between. The CDR3 is made up of 11 amino acids. Per germline, CDR1 LNHDA and CDR2 SQIVND (reference sequence).